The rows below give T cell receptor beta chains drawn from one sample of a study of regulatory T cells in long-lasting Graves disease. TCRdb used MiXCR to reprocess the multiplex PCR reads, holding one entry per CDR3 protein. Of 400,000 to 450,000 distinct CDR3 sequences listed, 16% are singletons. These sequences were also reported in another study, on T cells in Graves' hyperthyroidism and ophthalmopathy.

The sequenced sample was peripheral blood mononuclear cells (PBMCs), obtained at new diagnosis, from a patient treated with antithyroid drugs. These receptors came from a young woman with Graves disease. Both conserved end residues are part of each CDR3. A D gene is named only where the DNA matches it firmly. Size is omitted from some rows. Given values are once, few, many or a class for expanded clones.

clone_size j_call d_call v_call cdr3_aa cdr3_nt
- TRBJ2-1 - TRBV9 CASSVEGHRYNEQFF TGTGCCAGCAGCGTAGAAGGACACAGATACAATGAGCAGTTCTTC
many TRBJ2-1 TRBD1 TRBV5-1 CASSLSGGSSYNEQFF TGCGCCAGCAGCTTATCAGGGGGTAGCTCCTACAATGAGCAGTTCTTC
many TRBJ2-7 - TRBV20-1 CSASWGTREQYF TGCAGTGCTAGCTGGGGAACGCGGGAGCAGTACTTC
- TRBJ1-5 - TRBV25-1 CASSDFTGNQPQHF TGTGCCAGCAGTGATTTTACGGGCAATCAGCCCCAGCATTTT
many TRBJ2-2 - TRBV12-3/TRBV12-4 CASTLSGQNTGELFF TGTGCCAGCACCCTCTCGGGACAAAACACCGGGGAGCTGTTTTTT
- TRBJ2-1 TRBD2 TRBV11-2 CASSQRGGAARFYNEQFF TGTGCCAGCAGCCAACGCGGGGGGGCGGCCCGATTCTACAATGAGCAGTTCTTC
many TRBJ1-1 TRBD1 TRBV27 CASSRSLQTGVNTEAFF TGTGCCAGCAGCCGCAGCCTACAAACAGGGGTGAACACTGAAGCTTTCTTT
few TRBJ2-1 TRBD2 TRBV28 CASSSTSSFDFEQFF TGTGCCAGCAGTTCGACTAGCTCATTTGATTTTGAGCAGTTCTTC
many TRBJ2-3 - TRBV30 CAWSLKGTDTQYF TGTGCCTGGAGCCTTAAAGGCACAGATACGCAGTATTTT
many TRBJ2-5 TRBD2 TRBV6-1 CAAAEAAGGPGETQYF TGTGCCGCAGCGGAGGCGGCGGGAGGGCCAGGAGAGACCCAGTACTTC
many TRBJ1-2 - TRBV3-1 CASSPRQDYGYTF TGTGCCAGCAGCCCTCGACAGGACTATGGCTACACCTTC
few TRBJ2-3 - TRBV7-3 CATPLRPDTQYF TGTGCCACCCCCCTTCGGCCAGATACGCAGTATTTT
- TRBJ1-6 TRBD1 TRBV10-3 CANSGTGDSPLHF TGTGCCAACTCCGGGACAGGGGATTCACCCCTCCACTTT
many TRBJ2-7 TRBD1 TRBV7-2 CASSLRQGPNEQYF TGTGCCAGCAGCCTTCGACAGGGTCCCAACGAGCAGTACTTC
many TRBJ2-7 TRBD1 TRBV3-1 CASSYRGEQYF TGTGCCAGCAGCTACAGGGGTGAGCAGTACTTC
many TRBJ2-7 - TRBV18 CASSHGGLVEQYF TGTGCCAGCTCACATGGTGGCCTCGTAGAGCAGTACTTC
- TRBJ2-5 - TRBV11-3 CASPRQPQETQYF TGTGCCAGCCCCCGCCAGCCACAAGAGACCCAGTACTTC
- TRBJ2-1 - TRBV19 CASSMAIRDEQFF TGTGCCAGTAGTATGGCTATTCGGGATGAGCAGTTCTTC
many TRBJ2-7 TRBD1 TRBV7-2 CASSFGDRGEQYF TGTGCCAGCAGCTTTGGGGACAGGGGCGAGCAGTACTTC
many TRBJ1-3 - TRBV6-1 CASSRKAGNTIYF TGTGCCAGCAGTAGGAAGGCCGGTAACACCATATATTTT
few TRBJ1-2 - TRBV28 CASSTNSPYGYTF TGTGCCAGCAGCACGAACTCACCCTATGGCTACACCTTC
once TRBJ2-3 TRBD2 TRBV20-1 CSARIAGLGTDTQYF TGCAGTGCTAGAATAGCGGGGTTGGGTACAGATACGCAGTATTTT
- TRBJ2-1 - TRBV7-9 CASALSTRGGQFF TGTGCCAGCGCACTTTCCACCAGGGGTGGGCAGTTCTTC
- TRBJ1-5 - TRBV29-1 CSVRESNQPQHF TGCAGCGTTAGAGAGTCCAATCAGCCCCAGCATTTT
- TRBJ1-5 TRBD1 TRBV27 CASSPGQGINQPQHF TGTGCCAGCAGCCCCGGACAGGGAATAAATCAGCCCCAGCATTTT
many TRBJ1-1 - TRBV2 CASSTFIPTREFMNTEAFF TGTGCCAGCAGTACCTTTATACCGACACGGGAGTTCATGAACACTGAAGCTTTCTTT
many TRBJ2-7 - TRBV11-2 CASTLSPGMVIEQYF TGTGCCAGCACCCTTTCTCCCGGGATGGTAATTGAGCAGTACTTC
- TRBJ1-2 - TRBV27 CASLTQGGGYTF TGTGCCAGCTTGACCCAGGGTGGGGGCTACACCTTC
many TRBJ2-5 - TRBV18 CASSPSSRRETQYF TGTGCCAGCTCACCATCATCCAGGCGGGAGACCCAGTACTTC
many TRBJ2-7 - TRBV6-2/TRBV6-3 CASSYLKGAYEQYF TGTGCCAGCAGTTACCTAAAAGGGGCCTACGAGCAGTACTTC
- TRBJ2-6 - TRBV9 CASSPRPGTGYSSGANVLTF TGTGCCAGCAGCCCCAGACCCGGGACGGGCTATAGCTCTGGGGCCAACGTCCTGACTTTC
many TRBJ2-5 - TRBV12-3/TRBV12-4 CASSRSKETQYF TGTGCCAGCAGTCGAAGCAAGGAGACCCAGTACTTC
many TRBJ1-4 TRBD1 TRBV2 CASSEGRDRDNEKLFF TGTGCCAGCAGTGAAGGGAGGGACAGGGATAATGAAAAACTGTTTTTT
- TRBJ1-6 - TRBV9 CASSVERTAHSPLHF TGTGCCAGCAGCGTAGAGAGGACAGCGCATTCACCCCTCCACTTT
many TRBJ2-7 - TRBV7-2 CASSPGQMPAYEQYF TGTGCCAGCAGCCCCGGACAGATGCCTGCCTACGAGCAGTACTTC